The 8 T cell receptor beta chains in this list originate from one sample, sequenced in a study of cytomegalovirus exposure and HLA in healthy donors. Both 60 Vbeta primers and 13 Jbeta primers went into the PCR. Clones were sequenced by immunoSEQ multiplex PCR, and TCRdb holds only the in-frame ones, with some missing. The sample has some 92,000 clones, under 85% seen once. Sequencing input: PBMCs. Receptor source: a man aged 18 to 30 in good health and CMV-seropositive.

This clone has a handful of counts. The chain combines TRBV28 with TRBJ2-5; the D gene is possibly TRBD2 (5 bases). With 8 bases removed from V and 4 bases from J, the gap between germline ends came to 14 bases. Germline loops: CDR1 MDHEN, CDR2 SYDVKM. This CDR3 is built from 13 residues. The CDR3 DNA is TGTGCCAGCCTTCGCGGGCGCGGAGAGACCCAGTACTTC. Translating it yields CASLRGRGETQYF.

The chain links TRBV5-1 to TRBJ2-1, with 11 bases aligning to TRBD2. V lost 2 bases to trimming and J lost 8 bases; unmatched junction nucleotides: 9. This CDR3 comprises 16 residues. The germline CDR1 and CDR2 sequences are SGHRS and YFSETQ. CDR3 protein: CASSLPLAGGFDEQFF. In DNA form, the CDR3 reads TGCGCCAGCAGCTTACCCCTAGCGGGGGGCTTCGATGAGCAGTTCTTC.

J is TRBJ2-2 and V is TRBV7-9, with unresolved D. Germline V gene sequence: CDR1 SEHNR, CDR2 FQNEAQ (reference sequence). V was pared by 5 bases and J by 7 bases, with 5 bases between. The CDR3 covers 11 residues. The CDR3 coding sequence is TGTGCCAGCAGCCCGGGCGGGGAGCTGTTTTTT. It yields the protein CASSPGGELFF.

The CDR3 coding sequence is TGTGCCAGCAGCCAATTAGCTCCGGGACAGGGAGCCCCCCTCCACTTT. Translated, it gives CASSQLAPGQGAPLHF. The chain joins TRBV16 to TRBJ1-6, with 9 bases fitting TRBD1. Losses at the gene ends were 1 base for V and 13 bases for J; bases not matched to a gene: 11. Germline assignment: CDR1 KGHSY and CDR2 FQNENV. The CDR3 contains 16 residues.

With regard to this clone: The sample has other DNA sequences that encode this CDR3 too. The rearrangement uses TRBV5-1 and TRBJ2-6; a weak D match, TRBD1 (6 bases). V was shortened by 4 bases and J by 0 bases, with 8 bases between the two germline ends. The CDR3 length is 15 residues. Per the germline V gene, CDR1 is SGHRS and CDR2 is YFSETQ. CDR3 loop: CASSLDSSGANVLTF. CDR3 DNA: TGCGCCAGCAGCCTGGACAGCTCTGGGGCCAACGTCCTGACTTTC.

CDR3 sequence: CASSFLSGYEQYF. CDR3 DNA: TGCGCCAGCAGCTTTTTATCAGGTTACGAGCAGTACTTC. The rearrangement uses TRBV5-1 and TRBJ2-7; D call uncertain. This CDR3 contains 13 residues. Germline-derived CDR1 and CDR2 are SGHRS and YFSETQ. Trimming removed 2 bases at V and 4 bases at J, with 10 bases between. The full variable domain, with the rest looked up from reference TRBV5-1 and TRBJ2-7, is KAGVTQTPRYLIKTRGQQVTLSCSPISGHRSVSWYQQTPGQGLQFLFEYFSETQRNKGNFPGRFSGRQFSNSRSEMNVSTLELGDSALYLCASSFLSGYEQYFGPGTRLTVT.

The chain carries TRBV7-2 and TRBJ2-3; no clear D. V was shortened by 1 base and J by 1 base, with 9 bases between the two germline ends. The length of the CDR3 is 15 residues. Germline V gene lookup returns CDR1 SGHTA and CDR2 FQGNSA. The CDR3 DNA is TGTGCCAGCAGCTTAGAGGCCCGGGGCACAGATACGCAGTATTTT. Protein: CASSLEARGTDTQYF.

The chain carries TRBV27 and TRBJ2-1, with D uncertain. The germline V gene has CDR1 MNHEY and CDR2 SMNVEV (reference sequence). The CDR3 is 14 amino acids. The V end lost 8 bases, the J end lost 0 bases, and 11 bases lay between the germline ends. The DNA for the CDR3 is TGTGCCAGCCGCGTATTAAACTCCTACAATGAGCAGTTCTTC. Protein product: CASRVLNSYNEQFF.